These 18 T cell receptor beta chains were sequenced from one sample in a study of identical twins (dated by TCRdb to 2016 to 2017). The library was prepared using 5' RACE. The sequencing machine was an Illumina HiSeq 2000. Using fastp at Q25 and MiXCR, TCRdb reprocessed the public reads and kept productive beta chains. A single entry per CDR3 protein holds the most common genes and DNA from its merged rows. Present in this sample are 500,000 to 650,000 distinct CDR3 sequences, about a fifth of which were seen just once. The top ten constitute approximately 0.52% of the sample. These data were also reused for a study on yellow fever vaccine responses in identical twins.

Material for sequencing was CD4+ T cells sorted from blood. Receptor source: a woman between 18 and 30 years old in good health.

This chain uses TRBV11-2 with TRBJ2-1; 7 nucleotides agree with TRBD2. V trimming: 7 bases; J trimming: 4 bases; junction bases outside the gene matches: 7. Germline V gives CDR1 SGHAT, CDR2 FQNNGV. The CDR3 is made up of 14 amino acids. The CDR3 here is CASTSRGVYNEQFF. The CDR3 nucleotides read TGTGCCAGCACCTCTCGGGGGGTATACAATGAGCAGTTCTTC. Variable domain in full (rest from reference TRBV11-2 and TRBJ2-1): EAGVAQSPRYKIIEKRQSVAFWCNPISGHATLYWYQQILGQGPKLLIQFQNNGVVDDSQLPKDRFSAERLKGVDSTLKIQPAKLEDSAVYLCASTSRGVYNEQFFGPGTRLTVL.

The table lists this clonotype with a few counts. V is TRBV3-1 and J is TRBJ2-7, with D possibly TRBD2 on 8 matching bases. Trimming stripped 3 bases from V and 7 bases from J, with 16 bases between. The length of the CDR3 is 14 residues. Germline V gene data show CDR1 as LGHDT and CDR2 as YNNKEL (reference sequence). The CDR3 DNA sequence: TGTGCCAGCAGCCACGGGAGGGCCAGGGGGGAGCAGTACTTC. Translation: CASSHGRARGEQYF.

DNA of the CDR3: TGTGCCAGCAGATCTACAGGGGCGAACACCGGGGAGCTGTTTTTT. It specifies CASRSTGANTGELFF. The genes are TRBV6-4 and TRBJ2-2; 7 nucleotides align to TRBD1. V lost 6 bases and J lost 0; bases outside the gene matches: 4. CDR1 and CDR2 (germline): MRHNA, SNTAGT. This CDR3 comprises 15 residues.

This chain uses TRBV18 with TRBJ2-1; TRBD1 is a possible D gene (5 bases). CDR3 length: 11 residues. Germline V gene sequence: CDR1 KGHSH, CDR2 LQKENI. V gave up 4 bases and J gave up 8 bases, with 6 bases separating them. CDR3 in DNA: TGTGCCAGCTCACGGACACATGAGCAGTTCTTC. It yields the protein CASSRTHEQFF.

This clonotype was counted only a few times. CDR3 in amino acids: CASSSGLAGNADTQYF. The CDR3 region has the DNA TGTGCCAGCAGCTCTGGACTAGCGGGAAACGCAGATACGCAGTATTTT. The chain combines TRBV5-5 with TRBJ2-3, with 12 bases fitting TRBD2. The CDR3 runs to 16 residues. V lost 3 bases to trimming and J lost 4 bases; unmatched junction nucleotides: 6. The V gene's germline CDR1 is SGHKS and CDR2 YYEKEE (reference sequence).

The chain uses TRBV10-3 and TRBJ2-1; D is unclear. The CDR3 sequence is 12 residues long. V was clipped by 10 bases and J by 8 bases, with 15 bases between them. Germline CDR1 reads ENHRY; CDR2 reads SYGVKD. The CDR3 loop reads CATKASSDEQFF. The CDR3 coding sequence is TGTGCCACCAAAGCCTCCTCAGATGAGCAGTTCTTC.

CDR3 residues: CASSEERGPNSYEQYF. The CDR3 region has the DNA TGTGCCAGCAGTGAGGAGAGGGGCCCCAACTCCTACGAGCAGTACTTC. The V gene is TRBV25-1, the J gene TRBJ2-7; D may be TRBD1 or TRBD2 (5 bases each). This CDR3 spans 16 amino acids. The V end was cut by 3 bases, the J end by 0 bases, with 15 bases between. Germline V lookup: CDR1 MGHDK, CDR2 SYGVNS.

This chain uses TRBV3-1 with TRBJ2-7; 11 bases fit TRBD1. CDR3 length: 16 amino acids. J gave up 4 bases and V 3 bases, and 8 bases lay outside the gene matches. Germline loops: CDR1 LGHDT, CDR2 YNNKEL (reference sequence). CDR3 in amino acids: CASSHPGQGDGYEQYF. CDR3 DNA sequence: TGTGCCAGCAGCCATCCGGGACAGGGGGACGGATACGAGCAGTACTTC.

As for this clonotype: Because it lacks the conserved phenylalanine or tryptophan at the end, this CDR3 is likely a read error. This chain's CDR3 is CASSLDGTGNTEAFL. In DNA, the CDR3 is TGCGCCAGCAGCTTGGATGGGACAGGGAACACTGAAGCTTTCCTT. This chain uses TRBV5-1 with TRBJ1-1; 8 bases match TRBD1. The CDR3 covers 15 residues. In germline, CDR1 is SGHRS, CDR2 YFSETQ. V gave up 0 bases and J gave up 1 base; unmatched junction bases: 2.

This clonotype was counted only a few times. The CDR3 region has the DNA TGTGCCACCAGTGAACGCGGTGGGCAGGGCAAAGCTTTCTTT. It encodes CATSERGGQGKAFF. The chain links TRBV24-1 to TRBJ1-1; a weak D match, TRBD1 (5 bases). Germline CDR1 and CDR2: KGHDR and SFDVKD. CDR3 size: 14 residues. V dropped 4 bases and J dropped 9 bases, with 17 bases sitting between them.

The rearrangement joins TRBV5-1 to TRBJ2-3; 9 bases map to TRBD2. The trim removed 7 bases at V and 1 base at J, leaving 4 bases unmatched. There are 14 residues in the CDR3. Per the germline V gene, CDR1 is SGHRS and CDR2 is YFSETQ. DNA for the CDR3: TGCGCCAGCGGCGGGGGGGCCGGCACAGATACGCAGTATTTT. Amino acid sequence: CASGGGAGTDTQYF.

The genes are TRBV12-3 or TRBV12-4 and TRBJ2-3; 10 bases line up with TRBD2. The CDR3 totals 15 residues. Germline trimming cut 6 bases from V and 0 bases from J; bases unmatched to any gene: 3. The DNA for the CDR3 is TGTGCCAGCAGGTCACTAGCGGGAAGCACAGATACGCAGTATTTT. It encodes CASRSLAGSTDTQYF.

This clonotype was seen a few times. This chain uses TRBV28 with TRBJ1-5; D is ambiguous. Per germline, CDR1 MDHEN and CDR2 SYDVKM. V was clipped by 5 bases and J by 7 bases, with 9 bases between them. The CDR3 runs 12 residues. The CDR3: CASSPPVQPQHF. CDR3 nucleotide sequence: TGTGCCAGCAGTCCCCCCGTCCAGCCCCAGCATTTT.

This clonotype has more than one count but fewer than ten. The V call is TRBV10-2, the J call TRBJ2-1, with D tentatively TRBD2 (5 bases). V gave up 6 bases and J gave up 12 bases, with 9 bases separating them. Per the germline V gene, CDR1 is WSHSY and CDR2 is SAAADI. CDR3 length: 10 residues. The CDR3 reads CASREAVQFF. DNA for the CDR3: TGCGCCAGCAGGGAGGCGGTGCAGTTCTTC.

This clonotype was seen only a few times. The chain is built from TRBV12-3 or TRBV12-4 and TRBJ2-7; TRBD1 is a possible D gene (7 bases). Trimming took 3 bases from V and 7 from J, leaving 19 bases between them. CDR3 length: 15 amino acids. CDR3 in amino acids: CASSFQTVPGGEQYF. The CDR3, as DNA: TGTGCCAGCAGTTTCCAGACAGTCCCAGGGGGGGAGCAGTACTTC.

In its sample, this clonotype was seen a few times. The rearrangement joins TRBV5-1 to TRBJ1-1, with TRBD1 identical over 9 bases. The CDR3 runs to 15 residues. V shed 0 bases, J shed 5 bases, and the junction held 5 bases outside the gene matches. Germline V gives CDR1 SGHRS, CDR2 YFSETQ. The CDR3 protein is CASSLARQGGTEAFF. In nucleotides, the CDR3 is TGCGCCAGCAGCTTGGCCCGACAGGGGGGGACTGAAGCTTTCTTT.

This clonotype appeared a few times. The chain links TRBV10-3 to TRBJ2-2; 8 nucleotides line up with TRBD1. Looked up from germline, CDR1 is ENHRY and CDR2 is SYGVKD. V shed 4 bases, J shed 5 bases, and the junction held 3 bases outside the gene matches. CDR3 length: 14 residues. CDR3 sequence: CAISGTGITGELFF. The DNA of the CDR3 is TGTGCCATCAGTGGGACAGGGATAACCGGGGAGCTGTTTTTT.

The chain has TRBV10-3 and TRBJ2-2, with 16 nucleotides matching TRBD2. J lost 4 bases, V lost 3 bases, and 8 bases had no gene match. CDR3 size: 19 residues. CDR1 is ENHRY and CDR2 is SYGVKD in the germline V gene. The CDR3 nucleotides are TGTGCCATCAGTGACCCGGGACTAGCGGGAGGGCCTGTCACCGGGGAGCTGTTTTTT. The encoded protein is CAISDPGLAGGPVTGELFF.